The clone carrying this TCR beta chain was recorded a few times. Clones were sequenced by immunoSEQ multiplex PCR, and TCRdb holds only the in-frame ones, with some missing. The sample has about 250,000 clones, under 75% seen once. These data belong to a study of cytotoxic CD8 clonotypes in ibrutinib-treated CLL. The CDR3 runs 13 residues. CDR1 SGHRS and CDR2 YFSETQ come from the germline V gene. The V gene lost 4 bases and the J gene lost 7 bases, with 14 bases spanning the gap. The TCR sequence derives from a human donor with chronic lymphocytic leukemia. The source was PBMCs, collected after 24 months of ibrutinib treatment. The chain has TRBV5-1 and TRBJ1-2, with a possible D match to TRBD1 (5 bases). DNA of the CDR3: TGCGCCAGCAGCGAAACCCAGGGCGGTGGCTACACCTTC. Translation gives CASSETQGGGYTF.